These 14 T cell receptor beta chains came from one sample sequenced in a study of cytomegalovirus exposure and HLA in healthy donors. This PCR relied on a set of 60 Vbeta primers and 13 Jbeta primers. Assay: immunoSEQ multiplex PCR; the TCRdb copy retains only in-frame clones and omits some. The sample carries roughly 200,000 clones, roughly three quarters recorded once. Sequenced material: PBMCs. The receptors were gathered from a male donor in good health and CMV-seronegative.

The table lists this clone with a few counts. The genes are TRBV25-1 and TRBJ2-1; TRBD1 is a possible D gene (6 bases). With 0 bases removed from V and 8 bases from J, the gap between germline ends came to 17 bases. CDR1 MGHDK and CDR2 SYGVNS come from the germline V gene. This CDR3 has 16 residues. The DNA for the CDR3 is TGTGCCAGCAGTGAATATTCTCTAGCTGGGACACATGAGCAGTTCTTC. The encoded protein is CASSEYSLAGTHEQFF.

This sequence joins TRBV2 and TRBJ2-5; 7 bases match TRBD1. Looked up from germline, CDR1 is SNHLY and CDR2 is FYNNEI. The CDR3 loop spans 16 amino acids. V dropped 4 bases and J dropped 5; count of bases not matched to a gene: 13. CDR3 coding DNA: TGTGCCAGCAGTGCCAGGGCCTCACAGGGGTCGGAGACCCAGTACTTC. Protein sequence: CASSARASQGSETQYF.

V and J are TRBV7-9 and TRBJ1-5; unclear D gene. Trimming cost V 3 bases and J 4 bases, with 4 bases left between them. Per the germline V gene, CDR1 is SEHNR and CDR2 is FQNEAQ (reference sequence). This CDR3 region has 12 residues. CDR3 amino acids: CASSFPNQPQHF. DNA of the CDR3: TGTGCCAGCAGCTTCCCAAATCAGCCCCAGCATTTT.

This chain uses TRBV14 with TRBJ1-1, with D perhaps TRBD1 (5 bases). V was shortened by 5 bases and J by 7 bases, with 17 bases between the two germline ends. Germline V gives CDR1 SGHDN, CDR2 FVKESK. The CDR3 is made up of 14 amino acids. This CDR3 reads CASSIGTLLSEAFF. CDR3 in DNA: TGTGCCAGCAGCATCGGGACTCTATTAAGTGAAGCTTTCTTT.

V is TRBV19 and J is TRBJ1-2; TRBD1 agrees at 9 bases. The CDR3 length is 15 residues. The germline CDR1 and CDR2 sequences are LNHDA and SQIVND (reference sequence). The V segment lost 4 bases and the J segment 6 bases; nucleotides outside the gene matches: 9. CDR3 residues: CASSKPGQGKNGYTF. The DNA for the CDR3 is TGTGCCAGTAGTAAACCGGGACAGGGTAAAAATGGCTACACCTTC.

This chain links TRBV7-9 with TRBJ1-2; D uncertain. The CDR3 sequence is 14 residues long. Trimming removed 4 bases from V and 4 bases from J, with 13 bases in between. Per the germline V gene, CDR1 is SEHNR and CDR2 is FQNEAQ (reference sequence). The CDR3 DNA sequence: TGTGCCAGCAGCTCCGGGTCATTCCTCTATGGCTACACCTTC. This sequence encodes CASSSGSFLYGYTF. The whole variable domain, remainder taken from reference TRBV7-9 and TRBJ1-2, is DTGVSQNPRHKITKRGQNVTFRCDPISEHNRLYWYRQTLGQGPEFLTYFQNEAQLEKSRLLSDRFSAERPKGSFSTLEIQRTEQGDSAMYLCASSSGSFLYGYTFGSGTRLTVV.

This clone came up once. The V gene is TRBV2, the J gene TRBJ2-5; TRBD1 matches at 7 bases. CDR1 is SNHLY and CDR2 is FYNNEI in the germline V gene. The CDR3 has 14 residues. Trimming cost V 5 bases and J 2 bases; bases outside gene matches: 5. CDR3 sequence (DNA): TGTGCCAGCAGTTGGGACAGTGTTCAAGAGACCCAGTACTTC. Its translation is CASSWDSVQETQYF.

The rearrangement uses TRBV4-1 and TRBJ1-6; D is uncertain. Germline CDR1 reads MGHRA; CDR2 reads YSYEKL. CDR3 length: 18 amino acids. Trimming stripped 4 bases from V and 0 bases from J, with 16 bases between. CDR3 residues: CASSLDSFGVSYNSPLHF. Written as DNA, the CDR3 is TGCGCCAGCAGCCTTGACTCCTTCGGGGTCTCCTATAATTCACCCCTCCACTTT.

The V call is TRBV27, the J call TRBJ2-3; D may be TRBD2 (6 bases). Trimming took 6 bases from V and 0 from J, leaving 13 bases between them. CDR3 length: 15 residues. In germline, CDR1 is MNHEY, CDR2 SMNVEV (reference sequence). CDR3 coding DNA: TGTGCCAGCAGCCGCATCGGGGGAAGCACAGATACGCAGTATTTT. Its translation is CASSRIGGSTDTQYF.

This chain joins TRBV30 and TRBJ2-4, with TRBD1 matching 7 bases. After removal of 8 bases from V and 6 bases from J, the junction contained 13 bases not matched to a gene. Germline-derived CDR1 and CDR2 are GTSNPN and SVGIG (reference sequence). CDR3 length: 14 residues. The CDR3 bases are TGTGCCGCTGACAGGCAATCAGGGGGAAACATTCAGTACTTC. It yields the protein CAADRQSGGNIQYF.

The chain employs TRBV4-2 and TRBJ2-7, with 12 bases lining up with TRBD1. This CDR3 comprises 15 residues. Germline CDR1 LGHNA, CDR2 YNFKEQ. V dropped 1 base and J dropped 6; count of bases not matched to a gene: 4. CDR3 nucleotides: TGTGCCAGCAGCCAAGCCGGGACAGGGGGCGGCGAGCAGTACTTC. It codes for CASSQAGTGGGEQYF.

This chain connects TRBV2 to TRBJ2-1; 14 positions match TRBD2. This CDR3 is built from 14 residues. From germline, CDR1 is SNHLY and CDR2 FYNNEI. V was pared by 7 bases and J by 10 bases, with 6 bases of the junction left unmatched. The CDR3 region has the DNA TGTGCCAGCACCATGACTAGCGGGAGGGTCGAGCAGTTCTTC. This codes for CASTMTSGRVEQFF.

This chain uses TRBV19 with TRBJ1-1; a weak D match, TRBD1 (5 bases). Germline V gene sequence: CDR1 LNHDA, CDR2 SQIVND (reference sequence). The CDR3 contains 15 residues. Trimming took 2 bases from V and 1 from J, leaving 11 bases between them. CDR3 residues: CASSINTDRNTEAFF. The CDR3 DNA is TGTGCCAGTAGTATAAATACAGACAGGAACACTGAAGCTTTCTTT.

V is TRBV7-2 and J is TRBJ2-6, with D perhaps TRBD1 (5 bases). CDR3 size: 17 residues. V was clipped by 1 base and J by 0 bases, with 10 bases between them. The V gene's germline CDR1 is SGHTA and CDR2 FQGNSA. CDR3 in amino acids: CASSLGTRSSGANVLTF. As DNA, the CDR3 is TGTGCCAGCAGCTTAGGGACACGCTCCTCTGGGGCCAACGTCCTGACTTTC.